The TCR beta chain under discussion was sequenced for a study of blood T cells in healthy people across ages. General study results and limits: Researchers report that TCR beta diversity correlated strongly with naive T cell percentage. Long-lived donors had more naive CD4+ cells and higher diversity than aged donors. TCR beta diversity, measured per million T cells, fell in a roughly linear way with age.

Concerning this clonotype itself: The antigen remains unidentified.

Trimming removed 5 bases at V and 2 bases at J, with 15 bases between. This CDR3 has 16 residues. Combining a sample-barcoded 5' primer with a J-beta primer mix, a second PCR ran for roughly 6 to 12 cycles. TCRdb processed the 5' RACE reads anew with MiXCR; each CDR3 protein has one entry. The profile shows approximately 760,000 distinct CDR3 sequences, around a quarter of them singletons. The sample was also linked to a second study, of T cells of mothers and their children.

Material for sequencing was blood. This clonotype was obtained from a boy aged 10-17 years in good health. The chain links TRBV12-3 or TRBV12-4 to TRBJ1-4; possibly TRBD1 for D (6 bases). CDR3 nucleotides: TGTGCCAGCAGTCTCGGGTGGGGGGGCACTAATGAAAAACTGTTTTTT. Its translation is CASSLGWGGTNEKLFF.